The text below deals with one TCR beta chain. The sample comes from a study of resident and recirculating memory T cells in vitiligo. As for the study in general: Epidermis came from shave biopsies of lesional and nonlesional sites, plus PBMCs.

Germline V CDR1 and CDR2: SGHNT, YYREEE (reference sequence). This CDR3 has 16 amino acids. V shed 2 bases and J 9 bases; nucleotides not matched to a gene: 6. This table comes from immunoSEQ multiplex PCR, and its TCRdb copy is limited to in-frame clones, with some not included. The data show around 38,000 clones, 85% to 95% seen once. Patients had received no treatment within the previous three months. This sequence originates from a male donor with vitiligo. The chain links TRBV5-4 to TRBJ2-1, with TRBD2 identical over 15 bases. The material sequenced was blood. The CDR3 here is CASSLPGLAGGSEQFF. The CDR3 nucleotides are TGTGCCAGCAGCTTACCGGGACTAGCGGGGGGAAGTGAGCAGTTCTTC.